A single sample is the source of the 9 T cell receptor beta chains below, sequenced in a study of cytomegalovirus exposure and HLA in healthy donors. Some clones are missing from TCRdb's copy, which holds only in-frame ones; the method was immunoSEQ multiplex PCR. The sample yields under 80,000 clones, more than 70% seen once. Sequenced sample: PBMCs. The receptors come from a woman aged 18-30 years in good health and CMV-seronegative.

This clone was counted a few times. The chain is built from TRBV6-1 and TRBJ2-7; D is possibly TRBD1 (5 bases). Trimming took off 3 bases at V and 3 bases at J, with 9 bases between the two ends. Per the germline V gene, CDR1 is MNHNS and CDR2 is SASEGT. The CDR3 consists of 13 residues. The CDR3 loop is CASSDPQVYEQYF. DNA for the CDR3: TGTGCCAGCAGTGACCCACAGGTCTACGAGCAGTACTTC.

CDR3 protein: CASSWTGGFNEQYF. CDR3 in DNA: TGTGCCAGCAGCTGGACAGGGGGTTTTAACGAGCAGTACTTC. The chain joins TRBV5-4 to TRBJ2-7; TRBD1 matches at 10 bases. Losses at the gene ends were 3 bases for V and 5 bases for J; bases not matched to a gene: 5. Germline V gives CDR1 SGHNT, CDR2 YYREEE (reference sequence). The CDR3 sequence is 14 residues long.

The chain has TRBV28 and TRBJ2-1; 7 nucleotides align to TRBD1. Germline V CDR1 and CDR2: MDHEN, SYDVKM. V lost 6 bases, J lost 9 bases, and 14 bases stayed unmatched. The CDR3 is 15 residues long. CDR3 loop: CASSSHAVRDSEQFF. The CDR3 nucleotides read TGTGCCAGCAGCTCCCATGCAGTCAGGGACAGTGAGCAGTTCTTC. Full variable domain (remainder filled in from reference TRBV28 and TRBJ2-1): DVKVTQSSRYLVKRTGEKVFLECVQDMDHENMFWYRQDPGLGLRLIYFSYDVKMKEKGDIPEGYSVSREKKERFSLILESASTNQTSMYLCASSSHAVRDSEQFFGPGTRLTVL.

This rearrangement joins TRBV11-2 to TRBJ2-1; maybe TRBD2 (6 bases). This CDR3 is built from 14 residues. Between the trimmed V and J ends, which lost 5 bases and 8 bases, there was a span of 16 bases. The germline V gene encodes CDR1 SGHAT and CDR2 FQNNGV. The CDR3 sequence is CASSGGTGLYEQFF. CDR3 sequence (DNA): TGTGCCAGCAGCGGCGGGACGGGCCTCTATGAGCAGTTCTTC.

The chain recombines TRBV6-1 with TRBJ1-4; 8 bases map to TRBD1. The CDR3 covers 16 residues. Per the germline V gene, CDR1 is MNHNS and CDR2 is SASEGT. After removal of 3 bases from V and 6 bases from J, the junction contained 9 bases not matched to a gene. The CDR3 bases are TGTGCCAGCAGTGACTACGCGGGACAGGAGGATGAAAAACTGTTTTTT. It translates to CASSDYAGQEDEKLFF.

This clone has just a few counts. The chain employs TRBV19 and TRBJ2-3, with a weak D call TRBD2 (7 bases). Germline-derived CDR1 and CDR2 are LNHDA and SQIVND (reference sequence). The CDR3 spans 16 residues. V was trimmed by 0 bases and J by 6 bases, leaving 16 bases between them. CDR3 in DNA: TGTGCCAGTAGTATAGAGGCCAGGGGAGGGTTGGATACGCAGTATTTT. Protein: CASSIEARGGLDTQYF.

The chain is built from TRBV7-2 and TRBJ2-7; D might be TRBD2 (6 bases). The germline V gene has CDR1 SGHTA and CDR2 FQGNSA. V was pared by 5 bases and J by 6 bases, with 17 bases between. This CDR3 region has 14 residues. The CDR3 DNA is TGTGCCAGCAGCCCTCTTACCGGGAGTTCCGAGCAGTACTTC. Amino acids: CASSPLTGSSEQYF.

The V gene is TRBV23-1, the J gene TRBJ2-7, with D possibly matching TRBD1 (6 bases). TRBV23-1 is given ORF status, its function remaining uncertain. The CDR3 is 16 amino acids. Trimming took off 4 bases at V and 1 base at J, with 17 bases between the two ends. CDR3 sequence reads: CASSLRGSSSSYEQYF. The CDR3 DNA follows: TGCGCCAGCAGTCTAAGGGGGTCATCCTCTTCCTACGAGCAGTACTTC.

The J gene is TRBJ1-2, the V gene TRBV28; D is unresolved. Germline V gene lookup returns CDR1 MDHEN and CDR2 SYDVKM. The V end lost 5 bases, the J end lost 6 bases, and 13 bases lay between the germline ends. This CDR3 is 13 amino acids long. This CDR3 is CASSHQAFHGYTF. DNA of the CDR3: TGTGCCAGCAGTCATCAGGCGTTCCATGGCTACACCTTC.